The source of this T cell receptor (beta chain) is a study of Graves' ophthalmopathy and Graves' hyperthyroidism (dated by TCRdb to 2016 to 2019). Study-wide context: Peripheral blood was collected at initial diagnosis, prior to any treatment. In total, over 130 blood samples were TCR-sequenced: 40 to 45 ophthalmopathy, roughly 77 hyperthyroidism and 17 hyperthyroidism-to-ophthalmopathy patients. To explore V-J signatures that distinguish ophthalmopathy from hyperthyroidism, a discovery set of about a hundred patients was enrolled, made up of about 40 with ophthalmopathy and around 57 with stable hyperthyroidism. TCR beta repertoire signatures were used to distinguish Graves' ophthalmopathy from Graves' hyperthyroidism and to predict progression to ophthalmopathy. In five or six hyperthyroidism patients, T-cell repertoires of thyroid tissue and blood were compared. For independent validation, a separate cohort was made up of 18 hyperthyroidism patients plus 17 patients who later progressed from hyperthyroidism to ophthalmopathy. Following sample collection, hyperthyroidism patients were given methimazole at a starting dose of 30 mg daily, and ophthalmopathy patients were given high-dose intravenous methylprednisolone. Points the paper makes about the study in general: In cross-validation, the 13-signature model distinguished ophthalmopathy from stable hyperthyroidism with roughly 90% sensitivity and 81.08% specificity, and in the test set the corresponding values were roughly 80% and 76%. No statistical method was used to predetermine the sample size, and group allocation was not hidden from the investigators. In validation, the model predicted ophthalmopathy progression with about 71% sensitivity and less than 80% specificity; approximately 12 predicted patients were CT-confirmed with GO in a median of approximately 6.5 months. Most expanded thyroid clonotypes with frequency above 0.001 were also detected in blood, suggesting blood repertoires may reflect the thyroid immune response.

Patients with ophthalmopathy had moderately to severely active disease, with a Clinical Activity Score of 3 or more, a NOSPECS grade of 4 or more, and a disease duration of less than 3 months. Patients were excluded if they had other autoimmune diseases, uncontrolled infections, pregnancy or lactation. Clinical symptoms, serum thyroxine, TRAb, thyroid ultrasound and orbital computed tomography were used for diagnosis. PBMCs were isolated from about 10 ml of fresh peripheral blood by Ficoll-Paque density gradient centrifugation. Total RNA was extracted using Trizol reagent, and RNA quality was checked on an Agilent 2100 Bioanalyzer. This clonotype was observed many times. The target of this receptor is not known. Qualities for individual bases were not recorded, and no much larger clone is one base off. For repertoire sequencing, TCR beta CDR3 regions were amplified from RNA transcripts. The first round was an RT-PCR using HTBI primers with the Qiagen OneStep RT-PCR kit, and this first round was followed by a second-round multiplex PCR, then size selection and purification. Sequencing of the libraries was carried out on an Illumina HiSeq2000 in paired-end mode with 100 bp reads. As for how the authors treated the data: Reads were processed with SOAPnuke, discarding reads with adapters, uncalled bases, mean Phred below 15, or no exact constant-primer or identifier match. COPE v1.2.5 was used to merge high-quality paired reads. Each unique nucleotide sequence was treated as a clonotype, and MiTCR v1.1 was used to align the clonotypes to the IMGT TRB V, D and J references. The analysis was limited to V-J combinations with a frequency above 0.0001, which together covered roughly 99% of the repertoires. For each V-J combination, a TCR clonal expansion and chaos score was defined as the ratio of F50 clonal expansion to chaos observed in the TCRdist matrix. Features were reduced by Welch's t-statistics and random forest to around 14 V-J combinations, which fed a naive Bayes classifier. Thyroid-blood repertoire similarity was quantified with the Morisita-Horn index. Starting from the raw public reads, TCRdb applied fastp trimming at Q25, assembled clones with MiXCR and retained in-frame beta chains. CDR3 protein sequences are deduplicated, and each keeps its most common genes and DNA. TCRdb's processing, not the study's, gives the V and J calls here. This sample gives roughly 300,000 distinct CDR3 sequences in total; roughly 15% of them show up just once. The top ten constitute 12% of the sample.

CDR1 is given as PRHDT and CDR2 as FYEKMQ, both from the germline V gene (reference sequence). Inclusive of the bounding cysteine and phenylalanine, the CDR3 is 14 residues long. CDR3 DNA only is kept here, 42 bases in frame from base 1. The germline ends are 10 bases apart after V is trimmed by 1 base and J by 4 bases. This sequence originates from an adult man with Graves' ophthalmopathy. The V and J genes are TRBV13 and TRBJ1-2, with a tentative D gene TRBD1 over 6 matching bases. Source material: peripheral blood. The nucleotides read TGTGCCAGCAGCTTAGACAGGGTGATCTATGGCTACACCTTC. Its amino acids are CASSLDRVIYGYTF.